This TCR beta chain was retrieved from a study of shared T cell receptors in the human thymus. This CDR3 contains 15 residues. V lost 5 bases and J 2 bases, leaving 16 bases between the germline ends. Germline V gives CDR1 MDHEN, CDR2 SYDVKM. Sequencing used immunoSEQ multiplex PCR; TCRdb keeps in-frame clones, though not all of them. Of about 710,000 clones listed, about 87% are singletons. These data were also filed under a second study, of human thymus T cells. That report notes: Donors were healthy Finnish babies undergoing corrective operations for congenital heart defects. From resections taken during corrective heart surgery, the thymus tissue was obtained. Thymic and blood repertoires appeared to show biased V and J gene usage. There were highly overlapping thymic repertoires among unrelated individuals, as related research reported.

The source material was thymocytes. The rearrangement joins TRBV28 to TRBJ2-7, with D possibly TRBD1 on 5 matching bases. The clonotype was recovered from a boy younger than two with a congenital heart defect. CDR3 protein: CASSHGRTRAYEQYF. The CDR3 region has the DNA TGTGCCAGCAGTCATGGGCGGACACGGGCCTACGAGCAGTACTTC.